These 25 T cell receptor beta chains originate from one sample sequenced in a study of neurological immune-mediated disorders. TCRdb reanalysed the 5' RACE reads using MiXCR and keeps one entry per CDR3 protein. Among about 80,000 distinct CDR3 sequences listed, 4.5% to 6.5% were seen once. Material: PBMCs. All receptors come from a woman aged 25 to 39 with multiple sclerosis.

In its sample, this clonotype was seen many times. CDR3 residues: CSASSASGRNRAGELFF. The DNA for the CDR3 is TGCAGTGCTAGTTCGGCTAGCGGGAGAAATAGGGCCGGGGAGCTGTTTTTT. This chain links TRBV20-1 with TRBJ2-2, with 10 bases identical to TRBD2. The CDR3 loop spans 17 amino acids. V trimming: 3 bases; J trimming: 6 bases; junction bases outside the gene matches: 13. Germline CDR1 is DFQATT and CDR2 is SNEGSKA (reference sequence).

The chain is built from TRBV20-1 and TRBJ1-4, with D tentatively TRBD1 (5 bases). CDR1 is DFQATT and CDR2 is SNEGSKA in the germline V gene (reference sequence). V was cut by 1 base and J by 8 bases, with 26 bases left in between. CDR3 length: 18 residues. CDR3 residues: CSARVKKNRDVGREKLFF. The CDR3 nucleotides read TGCAGTGCTAGAGTTAAAAAAAACCGGGACGTGGGCAGAGAAAAACTGTTTTTT.

This clonotype has at least ten counts. The rearrangement links TRBV28 to TRBJ2-5; possibly TRBD2 for D (6 bases). Trimming took off 1 base at V and 10 bases at J, with 16 bases between the two ends. This CDR3 region has 14 residues. Germline V gene lookup returns CDR1 MDHEN and CDR2 SYDVKM. CDR3 sequence (DNA): TGTGCCAGCAGTTTATACCGTGACCGCGGGGACCAGTACTTC. Residues: CASSLYRDRGDQYF.

This clonotype was found many times. DNA for the CDR3: TGTGCCAGCAGTTTGGGCAGACCCACTGAAGCTTTCTTT. It codes for CASSLGRPTEAFF. V usage is TRBV12-3 or TRBV12-4 and J usage is TRBJ1-1; no reliable D call. The CDR3 extends over 13 amino acids. Trimming cost V 3 bases and J 4 bases, with 9 bases left between them.

This clonotype has ten or more counts. The chain joins TRBV18 to TRBJ2-7, with a possible D match to TRBD1 (6 bases). The CDR3 length is 14 residues. Trimming left V 3 bases short and J 0 bases short, with 9 bases between. Germline V gene lookup returns CDR1 KGHSH and CDR2 LQKENI. As DNA, the CDR3 is TGTGCCAGCTCACCTAAACAGGGCTCCTACGAGCAGTACTTC. As protein: CASSPKQGSYEQYF.

This rearrangement joins TRBV12-3 or TRBV12-4 to TRBJ2-1; the D is unclear. CDR3 length: 11 residues. V was clipped by 6 bases and J by 2 bases, with 2 bases between them. The CDR3 DNA sequence: TGTGCCAGCAGGGCCTACAATGAGCAGTTCTTC. This gives the protein CASRAYNEQFF.

There are many counts of this clonotype. V usage is TRBV20-1 and J usage is TRBJ2-1; D not certain. The CDR3 consists of 15 residues. Trimming removed 0 bases at V and 0 bases at J, with 9 bases between. Germline loops: CDR1 DFQATT, CDR2 SNEGSKA (reference sequence). CDR3 loop: CSARDTQISYNEQFF. The DNA for the CDR3 is TGCAGTGCTAGAGATACCCAAATCTCCTACAATGAGCAGTTCTTC.

This clonotype showed up many times. The J gene is TRBJ1-5, the V gene TRBV7-2; TRBD1 matches 8 bases. J lost 6 bases, V lost 5 bases, and 3 bases had no gene match. This CDR3 region has 13 residues. Germline CDR1 is SGHTA and CDR2 is FQGNSA. The CDR3 protein is CASSQGAGQPQHF. CDR3 nucleotides: TGTGCCAGCAGCCAGGGGGCCGGTCAGCCCCAGCATTTT.

This clonotype was counted ten times or more. The chain joins TRBV7-8 to TRBJ1-5; TRBD1 matches 9 bases. The CDR3 has 15 residues. Trimming removed 5 bases from V and 0 bases from J; junction bases left unmatched: 2. Germline V gene lookup returns CDR1 SGHVS and CDR2 FQNEAQ. The CDR3 loop is CASSRTGDSNQPQHF. CDR3 coding DNA: TGTGCCAGCAGCCGGACAGGGGATAGCAATCAGCCCCAGCATTTT.

This clonotype was recorded many times. This chain joins TRBV6-2 or TRBV6-3 and TRBJ1-4; TRBD1 agrees at 7 bases. The CDR3 is 15 residues long. The V and J ends lost 4 bases and 7 bases, in that order; junction bases with no gene match: 9. Germline V gives CDR1 MNHEY, CDR2 SVGEGT. CDR3: CASSSRDRRGEKLFF. As DNA, the CDR3 is TGTGCCAGCAGTTCGAGGGACAGAAGAGGTGAAAAACTGTTTTTT.

This clonotype occurred many times. The rearrangement joins TRBV7-6 to TRBJ2-5, with 11 bases matching TRBD1. V trimming: 1 base; J trimming: 4 bases; junction bases outside the gene matches: 2. The length of the CDR3 is 15 residues. Germline assignment: CDR1 SGHVS and CDR2 FNYEAQ. CDR3 in amino acids: CASSLGTGGGETQYF. DNA for the CDR3: TGTGCCAGCAGCTTAGGGACAGGGGGCGGAGAGACCCAGTACTTC.

In its sample, this clonotype was seen many times. The CDR3: CASSSPGQGGSYTF. As DNA, the CDR3 is TGCGCCAGCAGCAGCCCGGGACAGGGAGGAAGCTACACCTTC. This chain uses TRBV5-1 with TRBJ1-2, with 9 nucleotides matching TRBD1. Germline V gene data show CDR1 as SGHRS and CDR2 as YFSETQ. Trimming removed 4 bases from V and 9 bases from J; junction bases left unmatched: 10. The CDR3 is 14 residues long.

This clonotype was detected ten times or more. The rearrangement links TRBV5-1 to TRBJ1-5; D perhaps matches TRBD1 (5 bases). This CDR3 has 15 residues. Trimming shortened V by 4 bases and J by 1 base, and 12 bases separated the two germline ends. Germline V gene data show CDR1 as SGHRS and CDR2 as YFSETQ. DNA for the CDR3: TGCGCCAGCAGCCTTTCTGGGGGAAGCAATCAGCCCCAGCATTTT. As protein: CASSLSGGSNQPQHF.

The chain is built from TRBV5-1 and TRBJ1-1; unclear D gene. This CDR3 has 14 residues. Germline-derived CDR1 and CDR2 are SGHRS and YFSETQ. V dropped 0 bases and J dropped 6 bases, with 12 bases sitting between them. The CDR3 coding sequence is TGCGCCAGCAGCTTGGAATGGGCAGCACCTGAAGCTTTCTTT. Translated: CASSLEWAAPEAFF.

This clonotype came up many times. CDR3 DNA: TGTGCCACCAGTGATCGTCAGGGTTTGGAGACCCAGTACTTC. This encodes CATSDRQGLETQYF. The chain has TRBV24-1 and TRBJ2-5, with a possible D match to TRBD1 (5 bases). V gave up 3 bases and J gave up 5 bases, with 12 bases separating them. This CDR3 comprises 14 residues. CDR1 and CDR2 (germline): KGHDR, SFDVKD.

This clonotype was detected a few times. This chain links TRBV20-1 with TRBJ2-1, with 8 bases aligning to TRBD2. Germline V lookup: CDR1 DFQATT, CDR2 SNEGSKA (reference sequence). Trimming cost V 2 bases and J 2 bases; bases outside gene matches: 14. This CDR3 has 18 amino acids. CDR3 residues: CSARFLAGESLTYNEQFF. DNA of the CDR3: TGCAGTGCTAGATTTCTAGCGGGTGAATCTTTGACCTACAATGAGCAGTTCTTC.

Many counts were recorded for this clonotype. The chain joins TRBV5-1 to TRBJ1-2; the match to TRBD1 covers 10 bases. Germline trimming cut 4 bases from V and 2 bases from J; bases unmatched to any gene: 5. Germline V gives CDR1 SGHRS, CDR2 YFSETQ. This CDR3 has 15 residues. CDR3 sequence (DNA): TGCGCCAGCAGCGCACCGGGACAGGGGAACTATGGCTACACCTTC. As protein: CASSAPGQGNYGYTF.

Ten or more counts support this clonotype. V usage is TRBV5-5 and J usage is TRBJ1-1; 7 nucleotides line up with TRBD1. Germline-derived CDR1 and CDR2 are SGHKS and YYEKEE (reference sequence). This CDR3 spans 14 amino acids. V dropped 0 bases and J dropped 5; count of bases not matched to a gene: 4. The CDR3 nucleotides read TGTGCCAGCAGCTTGGGGGCAGGGGGAACTGAAGCTTTCTTT. Protein sequence: CASSLGAGGTEAFF.

In this sample, this clonotype turned up a few times. At one end the junction does not follow the germline gene, possibly because of a read error. The rearrangement uses TRBV5-1 and TRBJ1-5; D remains unclear. The CDR3 consists of 14 residues. CDR1 and CDR2 (germline): SGHRS, YFSETQ. The CDR3 nucleotides are TGCGCCAGCAGCCCCCCGGGCCAGAATAAGACCCAGAATTTT. Its protein product is CASSPPGQNKTQNF.

The sample holds many counts of this clonotype. The chain links TRBV12-3 or TRBV12-4 to TRBJ2-3; 9 positions match TRBD2. The CDR3 covers 17 residues. V trimming: 2 bases; J trimming: 2 bases; junction bases outside the gene matches: 8. CDR3 DNA sequence: TGTGCCAGCAGTTTACCCCCAGCGGGAGGAATCACAGATACGCAGTATTTT. This translates into CASSLPPAGGITDTQYF.

This clonotype appeared many times. The V and J genes are TRBV5-5 and TRBJ1-2, with D perhaps matching TRBD1 (6 bases). Germline loops: CDR1 SGHKS, CDR2 YYEKEE (reference sequence). V gave up 0 bases and J gave up 5 bases, with 11 bases separating them. The CDR3 totals 14 residues. The chain's CDR3 is CASSLGQVDYGYTF. DNA of the CDR3: TGTGCCAGCAGCTTGGGACAGGTGGATTATGGCTACACCTTC.

This clonotype was recorded many times. CDR3 in amino acids: CASSERARNNEQFF. For the CDR3, the DNA is TGTGCCAGCAGCGAAAGAGCGCGTAACAATGAGCAGTTCTTC. The chain carries TRBV3-1 and TRBJ2-1; D not resolved. The CDR3 extends over 14 amino acids. V was cut by 5 bases and J by 5 bases, with 13 bases left in between. CDR1 and CDR2 from the germline V gene are LGHDT and YNNKEL (reference sequence).

This clonotype has only a few counts. V and J are TRBV20-1 and TRBJ2-1, with TRBD2 as a possible D gene (5 bases). Trimming left V 0 bases short and J 8 bases short, with 8 bases between. The CDR3 is 12 residues long. From germline, CDR1 is DFQATT and CDR2 SNEGSKA (reference sequence). The CDR3 coding sequence is TGCAGTGCTAGAGATACCGGGGATGAGCAGTTCTTC. Its translation is CSARDTGDEQFF.

This clonotype was counted at least ten times. This rearrangement joins TRBV12-3 or TRBV12-4 to TRBJ1-5; TRBD1 is a possible D gene (5 bases). The V gene lost 2 bases and the J gene lost 5 bases, with 16 bases spanning the gap. The CDR3 covers 16 residues. The CDR3 region is CASSLIGPGGDQPQHF. The CDR3, as DNA: TGTGCCAGCAGTTTAATTGGGCCGGGGGGGGATCAGCCCCAGCATTTT.

The chain recombines TRBV7-8 with TRBJ1-5; D uncertain. This CDR3 is built from 14 residues. Germline assignment: CDR1 SGHVS and CDR2 FQNEAQ. V was clipped by 1 base and J by 4 bases, with 8 bases between them. The CDR3 region has the DNA TGTGCCAGCAGCTTAGGTGGTGAGAATCAGCCCCAGCATTTT. It encodes CASSLGGENQPQHF.